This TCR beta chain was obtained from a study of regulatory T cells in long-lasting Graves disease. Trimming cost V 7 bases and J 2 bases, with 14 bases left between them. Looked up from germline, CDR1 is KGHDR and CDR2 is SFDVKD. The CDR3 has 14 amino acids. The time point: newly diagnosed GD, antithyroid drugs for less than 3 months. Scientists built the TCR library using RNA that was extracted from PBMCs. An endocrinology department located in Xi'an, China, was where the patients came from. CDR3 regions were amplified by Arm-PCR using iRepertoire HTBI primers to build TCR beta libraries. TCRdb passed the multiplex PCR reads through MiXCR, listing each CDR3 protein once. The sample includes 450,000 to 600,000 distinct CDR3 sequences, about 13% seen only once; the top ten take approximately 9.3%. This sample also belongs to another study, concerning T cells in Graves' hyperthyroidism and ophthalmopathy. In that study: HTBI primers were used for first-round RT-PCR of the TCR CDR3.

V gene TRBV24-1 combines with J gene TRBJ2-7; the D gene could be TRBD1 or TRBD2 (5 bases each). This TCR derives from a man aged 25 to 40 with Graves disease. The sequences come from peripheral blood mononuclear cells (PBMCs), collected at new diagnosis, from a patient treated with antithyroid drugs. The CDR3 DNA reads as TGTGCCACCAGCAACCCGGGGCAAACCTACGAGCAGTACTTC. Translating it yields CATSNPGQTYEQYF.